The source of this TCR beta chain is a study of cytomegalovirus exposure and HLA in healthy donors. Use of 60 Vbeta and 13 Jbeta primers characterized the PCR. Profiled with immunoSEQ multiplex PCR; TCRdb holds only in-frame clones, not every one. Across about 200,000 clones, the top ten clones capture 0.74% of the sample. The CDR3 sequence is 14 residues long. Germline CDR1 is SGHRS and CDR2 is YFSETQ. V shed 4 bases and J shed 0 bases, with 11 bases lying between them. The specimen sequenced was PBMCs. This sequence was found in a boy aged 5-17 years in good health and CMV-seronegative. The V gene is TRBV5-1, the J gene TRBJ2-7, with D tentatively TRBD1 (6 bases). CDR3 DNA: TGCGCCAGCAGCCCGCACAGGGACTCCTACGAGCAGTACTTC. This sequence encodes CASSPHRDSYEQYF.